The clone carrying this T cell receptor (beta chain) was seen more than once but under ten times. What it recognizes is unknown. V was pared by 4 bases and J by 7 bases, with 10 bases of the junction left unmatched. The CDR3 has 16 amino acids. Germline-derived CDR1 and CDR2 are LGHNA and YSLEER. 13 Jbeta primers and 60 Vbeta primers were used for the PCR. Produced via immunoSEQ multiplex PCR; TCRdb's table is partial and in-frame only. Of about 40,000 clones listed, around three fifths are singletons. The source of the sample is a study of cytomegalovirus exposure and HLA in healthy donors. Study-level findings and limits: CMV serostatus alone was available as immune exposure information.

The sequenced material came from PBMCs. The gene calls are TRBV4-3 and TRBJ2-1, with 10 positions matching TRBD2. This sequence was found in a man between 50 and 59 years old in good health and CMV-seropositive. The CDR3 here is CASSRVLAGEWNEQFF. The CDR3, as DNA: TGCGCCAGCAGCCGGGTCCTAGCGGGGGAATGGAATGAGCAGTTCTTC.